The T cell receptor (beta chain) under discussion was sequenced for a study of blood T cell repertoires in COVID-19. About the research overall: PBMCs, B-cell-depleted T cells, or T cells were the source of the cDNA or gDNA that made up the material.

Original methodology: From reference gene primer amplification, estimates of nucleated cell counts were derived. Method: immunoSEQ multiplex PCR; TCRdb's copy keeps in-frame clones and lacks some. Clone size and the V and J calls come from that table; the DNA yielded D and trimming. The profile shows approximately 75,000 clones, around 83% of them singletons. With 3 bases removed from V and 0 bases from J, the gap between germline ends came to 12 bases. The CDR3 runs 16 residues. The V gene's germline CDR1 is KGHSH and CDR2 LQKENI. The sample consisted of peripheral blood. This sequence joins TRBV18 and TRBJ1-3; D gene ambiguous. This clonotype originated in a woman of 80 years or more with acute or convalescent COVID-19. CDR3 sequence: CASSPTAAGSGNTIYF. The CDR3, as DNA: TGTGCCAGCTCACCTACAGCCGCAGGCTCTGGAAACACCATATATTTT.